Ten or more counts support the clone carrying this T cell receptor beta chain. These data belong to a study of T cells in Graves' hyperthyroidism and ophthalmopathy. The CDR3 length is 16 residues. V lost 6 bases, J lost 7 bases, and 25 bases lay in between. The germline gives CDR1 MDHEN, CDR2 SYDVKM. The TCR beta CDR3 regions underwent amplification using RNA transcripts as the source. TCR CDR3 underwent first-round RT-PCR with the HTBI primer set. TCRdb independently ran MiXCR on the multiplex PCR reads; one entry per CDR3 protein. The data hold about 400,000 distinct CDR3 sequences, with about 12% observed a single time.

The J gene is TRBJ2-7, the V gene TRBV28; a weak D match, TRBD2 (5 bases). The clonotype was recovered from a woman aged 18-35 years with Graves' hyperthyroidism. Sequenced sample: blood. The CDR3 reads CASSAASGSIPPEQYF. CDR3 nucleotides: TGTGCCAGCAGCGCAGCCTCGGGGTCTATCCCTCCTGAGCAGTACTTC.